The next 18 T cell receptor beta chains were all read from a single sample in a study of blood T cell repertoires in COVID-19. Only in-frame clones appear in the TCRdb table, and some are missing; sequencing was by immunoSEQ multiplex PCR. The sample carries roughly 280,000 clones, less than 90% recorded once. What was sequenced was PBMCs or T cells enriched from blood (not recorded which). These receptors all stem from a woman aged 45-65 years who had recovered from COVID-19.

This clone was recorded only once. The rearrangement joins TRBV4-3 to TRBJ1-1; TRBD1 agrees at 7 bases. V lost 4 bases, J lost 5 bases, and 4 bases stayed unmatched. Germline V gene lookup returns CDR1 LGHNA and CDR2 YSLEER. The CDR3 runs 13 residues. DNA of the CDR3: TGCGCCAGCAGCCCGGGGACAGTAACTGAAGCTTTCTTT. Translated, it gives CASSPGTVTEAFF.

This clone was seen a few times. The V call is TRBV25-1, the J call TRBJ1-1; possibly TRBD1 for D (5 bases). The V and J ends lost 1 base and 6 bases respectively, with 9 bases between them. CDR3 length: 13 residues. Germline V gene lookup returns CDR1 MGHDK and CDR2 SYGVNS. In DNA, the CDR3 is TGTGCCAGCAGTGAATTAGCGGGGGCTGAAGCTTTCTTT. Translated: CASSELAGAEAFF.

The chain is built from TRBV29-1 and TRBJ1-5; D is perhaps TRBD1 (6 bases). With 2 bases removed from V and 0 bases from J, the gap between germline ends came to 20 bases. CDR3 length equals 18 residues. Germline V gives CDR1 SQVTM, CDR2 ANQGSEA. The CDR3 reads CSVEPVDRYRYSNQPQHF. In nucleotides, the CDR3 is TGCAGCGTTGAACCCGTGGACAGATACAGGTATAGCAATCAGCCCCAGCATTTT. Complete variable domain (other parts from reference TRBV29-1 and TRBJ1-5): SAVISQKPSRDICQRGTSLTIQCQVDSQVTMMFWYRQQPGQSLTLIATANQGSEATYESGFVIDKFPISRPNLTFSTLTVSNMSPEDSSIYLCSVEPVDRYRYSNQPQHFGDGTRLSIL.

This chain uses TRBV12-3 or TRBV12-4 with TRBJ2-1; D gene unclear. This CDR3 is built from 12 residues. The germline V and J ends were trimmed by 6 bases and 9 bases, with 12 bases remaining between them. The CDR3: CASRMQVGEQFF. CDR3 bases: TGTGCCAGCAGGATGCAGGTCGGTGAGCAGTTCTTC.

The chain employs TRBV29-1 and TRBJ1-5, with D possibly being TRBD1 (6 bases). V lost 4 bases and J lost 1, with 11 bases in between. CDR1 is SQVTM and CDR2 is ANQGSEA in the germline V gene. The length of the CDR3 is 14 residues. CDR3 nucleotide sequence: TGCAGCGTTGCCGGGGGGCAGAGCAATCAGCCCCAGCATTTT. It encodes CSVAGGQSNQPQHF.

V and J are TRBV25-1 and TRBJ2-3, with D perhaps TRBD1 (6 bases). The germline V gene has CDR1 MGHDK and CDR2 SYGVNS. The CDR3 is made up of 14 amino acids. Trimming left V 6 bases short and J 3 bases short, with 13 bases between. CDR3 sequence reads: CASSEGDGTDTQYF. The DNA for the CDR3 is TGTGCCAGCAGCGAGGGGGATGGGACAGATACGCAGTATTTT. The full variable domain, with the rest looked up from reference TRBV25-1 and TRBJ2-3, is EADIYQTPRYLVIGTGKKITLECSQTMGHDKMYWYQQDPGMELHLIHYSYGVNSTEKGDLSSESTVSRIRTEHFPLTLESARPSHTSQYLCASSEGDGTDTQYFGPGTRLTVL.

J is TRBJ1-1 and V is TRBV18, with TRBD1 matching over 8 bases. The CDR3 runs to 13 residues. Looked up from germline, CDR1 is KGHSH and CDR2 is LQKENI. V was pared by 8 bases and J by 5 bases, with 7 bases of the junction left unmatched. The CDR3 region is CASAGGETTEAFF. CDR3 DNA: TGTGCCAGCGCAGGGGGCGAAACGACTGAAGCTTTCTTT.

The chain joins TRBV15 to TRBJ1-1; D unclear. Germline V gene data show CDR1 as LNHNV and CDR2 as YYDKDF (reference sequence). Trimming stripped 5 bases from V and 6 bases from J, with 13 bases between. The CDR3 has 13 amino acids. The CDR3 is CATSPLLRAEAFF. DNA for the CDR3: TGTGCCACCAGCCCCCTATTGAGGGCTGAAGCTTTCTTT. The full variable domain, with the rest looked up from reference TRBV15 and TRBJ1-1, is DAMVIQNPRYQVTQFGKPVTLSCSQTLNHNVMYWYQQKSSQAPKLLFHYYDKDFNNEADTPDNFQSRRPNTSFCFLDIRSPGLGDTAMYLCATSPLLRAEAFFGQGTRLTVV.

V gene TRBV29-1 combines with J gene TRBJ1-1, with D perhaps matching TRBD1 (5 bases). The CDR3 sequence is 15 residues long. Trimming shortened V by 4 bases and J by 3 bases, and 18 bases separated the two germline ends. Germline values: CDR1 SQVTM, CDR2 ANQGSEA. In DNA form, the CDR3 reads TGCAGCGTTGGACGAATTGCCCGGGGGGACACTGAAGCTTTCTTT. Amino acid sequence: CSVGRIARGDTEAFF.

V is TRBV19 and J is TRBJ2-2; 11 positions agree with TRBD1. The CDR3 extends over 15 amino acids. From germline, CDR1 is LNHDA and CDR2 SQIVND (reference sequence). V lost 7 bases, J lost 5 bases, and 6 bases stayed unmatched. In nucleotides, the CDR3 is TGTGCCAGTATCGAGGACAGGGGGCTTACCGGGGAGCTGTTTTTT. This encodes CASIEDRGLTGELFF.

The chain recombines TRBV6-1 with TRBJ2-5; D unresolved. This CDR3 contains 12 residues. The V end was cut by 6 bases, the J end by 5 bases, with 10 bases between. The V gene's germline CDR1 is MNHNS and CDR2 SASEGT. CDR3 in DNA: TGTGCCAGCAGGGATGGGCCGGAGACCCAGTACTTC. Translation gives CASRDGPETQYF.

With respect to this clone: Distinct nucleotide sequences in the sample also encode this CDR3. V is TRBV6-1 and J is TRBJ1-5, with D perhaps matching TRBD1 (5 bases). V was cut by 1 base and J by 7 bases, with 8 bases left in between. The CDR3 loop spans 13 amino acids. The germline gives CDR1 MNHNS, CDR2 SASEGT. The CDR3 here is CASSEGGRQPQHF. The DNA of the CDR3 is TGTGCCAGCAGTGAAGGGGGCAGGCAGCCCCAGCATTTT.

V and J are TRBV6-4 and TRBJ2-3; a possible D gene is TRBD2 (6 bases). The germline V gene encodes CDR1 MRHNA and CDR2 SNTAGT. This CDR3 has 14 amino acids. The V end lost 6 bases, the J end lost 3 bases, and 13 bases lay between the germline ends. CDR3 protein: CASSRRAGTDTQYF. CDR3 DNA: TGTGCCAGCAGCCGACGGGCGGGGACAGATACGCAGTATTTT.

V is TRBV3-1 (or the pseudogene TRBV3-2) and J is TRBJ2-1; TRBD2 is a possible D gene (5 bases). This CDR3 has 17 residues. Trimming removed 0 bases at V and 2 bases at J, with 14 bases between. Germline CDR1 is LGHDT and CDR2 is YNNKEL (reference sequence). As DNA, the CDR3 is TGTGCCAGCAGCCAAGATCTGGGTGGGAGACCCTACAATGAGCAGTTCTTC. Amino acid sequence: CASSQDLGGRPYNEQFF.

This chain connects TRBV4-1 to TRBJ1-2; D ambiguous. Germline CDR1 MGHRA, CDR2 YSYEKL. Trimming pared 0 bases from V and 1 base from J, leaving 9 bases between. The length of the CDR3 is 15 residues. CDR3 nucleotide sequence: TGCGCCAGCAGCCAAGATATTGACTTTAACTATGGCTACACCTTC. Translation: CASSQDIDFNYGYTF.

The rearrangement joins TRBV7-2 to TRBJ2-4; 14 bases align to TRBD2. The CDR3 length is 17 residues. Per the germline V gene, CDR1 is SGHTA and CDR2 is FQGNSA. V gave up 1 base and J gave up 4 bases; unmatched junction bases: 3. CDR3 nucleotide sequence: TGTGCCAGCAGCTTAGAGGGGACTAGCGGGGGAAAAAACATTCAGTACTTC. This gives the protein CASSLEGTSGGKNIQYF.

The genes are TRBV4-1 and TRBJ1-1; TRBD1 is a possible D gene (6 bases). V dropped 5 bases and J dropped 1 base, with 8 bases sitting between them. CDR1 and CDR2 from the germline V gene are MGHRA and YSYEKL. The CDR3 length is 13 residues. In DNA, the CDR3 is TGCGCCAGCAGCTGGACAGAGAACACTGAAGCTTTCTTT. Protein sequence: CASSWTENTEAFF.

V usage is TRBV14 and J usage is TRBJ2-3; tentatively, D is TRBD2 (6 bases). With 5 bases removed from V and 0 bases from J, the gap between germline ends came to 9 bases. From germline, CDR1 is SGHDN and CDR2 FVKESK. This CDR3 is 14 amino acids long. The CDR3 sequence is CASSFSGSTDTQYF. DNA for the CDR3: TGTGCCAGCAGCTTCAGCGGGAGCACAGATACGCAGTATTTT.